This T cell receptor (beta chain) was profiled in a study of shared clonotypes between healthy human individuals. The V and J ends lost 4 bases and 3 bases respectively, with 7 bases between them. This CDR3 comprises 12 residues. From germline, CDR1 is SGHVS and CDR2 FQNEAQ. Measured with immunoSEQ multiplex PCR; TCRdb has only the in-frame clones, and not every one. The profile shows over 2,000,000 clones, roughly 93% of them singletons. Cells designated naive CD8 were CD45RO-negative and were positively selected for CCR7, with terminally differentiated effector memory CD45RA+ cells excluded. The TCR comes from a young man in good health. Some clones in this sample may be carry-over from other donors' samples. The V gene is TRBV7-8, the J gene TRBJ2-7; maybe TRBD2 (5 bases). The sample comprised naive CD8+ T cells from PBMCs. CDR3: CASSYEGYEQYF. DNA for the CDR3: TGTGCCAGCAGCTATGAGGGCTACGAGCAGTACTTC.